This T cell receptor (beta chain) comes out of a study of T cell responses to AZD1222 COVID-19 vaccine. Looking at the study overall: Second-dose timings of about 4 or about 12 weeks were pooled.

Germline CDR1 is LNHDA and CDR2 is SQIVND (reference sequence). V lost 3 bases and J 9 bases, leaving 15 bases between the germline ends. CDR3 length: 14 amino acids. The table came from immunoSEQ multiplex PCR; TCRdb's copy has only in-frame clones and leaves some out. Of over 60,000 clones in the sample, roughly 84% were seen once. This specimen was peripheral blood, taken on day 0 of AZD1222 vaccination. The clonotype comes from an adult in good health. The chain employs TRBV19 and TRBJ2-1; the D gene is possibly TRBD1 (6 bases). The CDR3 protein is CASSMYRERTEQFF. The DNA of the CDR3 is TGTGCCAGTAGTATGTACAGGGAGCGGACTGAGCAGTTCTTC.